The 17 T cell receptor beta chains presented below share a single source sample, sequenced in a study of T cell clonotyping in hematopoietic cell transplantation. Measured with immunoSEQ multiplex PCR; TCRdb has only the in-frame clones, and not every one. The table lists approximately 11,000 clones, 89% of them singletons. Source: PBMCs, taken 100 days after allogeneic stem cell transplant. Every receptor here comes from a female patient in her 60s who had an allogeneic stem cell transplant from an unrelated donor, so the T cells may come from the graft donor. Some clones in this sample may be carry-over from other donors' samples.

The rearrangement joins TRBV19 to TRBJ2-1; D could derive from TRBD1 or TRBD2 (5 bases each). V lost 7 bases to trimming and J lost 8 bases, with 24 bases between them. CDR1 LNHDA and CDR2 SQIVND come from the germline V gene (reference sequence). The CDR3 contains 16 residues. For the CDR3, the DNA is TGTGCCAGTATTCCATCGGGGCTGGGGATCGACCATGAGCAGTTCTTC. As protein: CASIPSGLGIDHEQFF.

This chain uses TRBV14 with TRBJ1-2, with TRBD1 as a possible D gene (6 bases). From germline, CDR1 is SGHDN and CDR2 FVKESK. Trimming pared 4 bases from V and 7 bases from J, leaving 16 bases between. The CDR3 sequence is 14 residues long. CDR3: CASSLQGPMGGYTF. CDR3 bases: TGTGCCAGCAGCCTACAGGGCCCGATGGGTGGCTACACCTTC.

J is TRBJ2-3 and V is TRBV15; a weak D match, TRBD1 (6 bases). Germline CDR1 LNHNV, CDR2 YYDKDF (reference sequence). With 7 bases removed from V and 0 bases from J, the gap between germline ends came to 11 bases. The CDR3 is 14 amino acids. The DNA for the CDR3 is TGTGCCACCAAGCGGACAGACAGCACAGATACGCAGTATTTT. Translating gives CATKRTDSTDTQYF.

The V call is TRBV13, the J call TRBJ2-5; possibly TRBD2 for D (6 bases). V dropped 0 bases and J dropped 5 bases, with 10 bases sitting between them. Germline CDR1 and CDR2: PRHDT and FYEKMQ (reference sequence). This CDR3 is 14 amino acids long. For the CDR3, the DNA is TGTGCCAGCAGCTTAGGCCGGAGGGTTGAGACCCAGTACTTC. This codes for CASSLGRRVETQYF.

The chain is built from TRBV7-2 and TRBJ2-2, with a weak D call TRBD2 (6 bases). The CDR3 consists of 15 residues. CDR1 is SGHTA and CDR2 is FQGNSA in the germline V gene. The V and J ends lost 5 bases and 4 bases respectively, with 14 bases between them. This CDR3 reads CASSPHDSGTGELFF. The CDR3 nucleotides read TGTGCCAGCAGCCCCCATGATAGCGGCACCGGGGAGCTGTTTTTT.

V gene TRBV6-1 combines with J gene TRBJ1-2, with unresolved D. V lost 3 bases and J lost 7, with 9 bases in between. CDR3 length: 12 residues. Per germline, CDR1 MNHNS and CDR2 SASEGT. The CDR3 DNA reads TGTGCCAGCAGTGACGAGAAACGTGGCTACACCTTC. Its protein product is CASSDEKRGYTF.

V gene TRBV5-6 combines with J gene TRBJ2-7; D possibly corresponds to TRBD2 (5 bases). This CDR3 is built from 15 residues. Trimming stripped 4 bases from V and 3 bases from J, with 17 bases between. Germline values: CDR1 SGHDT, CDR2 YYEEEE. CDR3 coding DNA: TGTGCCAGCAGCCCACGGAGTGGAGGAGACTACGAGCAGTACTTC. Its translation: CASSPRSGGDYEQYF.

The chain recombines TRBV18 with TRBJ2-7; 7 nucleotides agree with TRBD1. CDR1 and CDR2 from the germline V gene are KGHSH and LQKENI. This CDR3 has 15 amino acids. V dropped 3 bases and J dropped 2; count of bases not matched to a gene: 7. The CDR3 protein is CASSPGLGQPYEQYF. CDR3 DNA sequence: TGTGCCAGCTCACCGGGCCTGGGACAGCCCTACGAGCAGTACTTC.

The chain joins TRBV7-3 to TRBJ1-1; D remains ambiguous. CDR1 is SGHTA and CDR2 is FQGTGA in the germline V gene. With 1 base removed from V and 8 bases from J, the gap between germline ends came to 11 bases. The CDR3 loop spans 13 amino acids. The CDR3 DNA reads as TGTGCCAGCAGCTTAATAGGAAGGTCGGAAGCTTTCTTT. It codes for CASSLIGRSEAFF.

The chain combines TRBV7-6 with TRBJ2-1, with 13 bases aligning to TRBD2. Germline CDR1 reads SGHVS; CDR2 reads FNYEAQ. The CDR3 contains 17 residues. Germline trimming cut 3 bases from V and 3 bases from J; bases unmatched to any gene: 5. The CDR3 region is CASSFGRLAGGYNEQFF. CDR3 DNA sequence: TGTGCCAGCAGCTTCGGGCGACTAGCGGGAGGCTACAATGAGCAGTTCTTC.

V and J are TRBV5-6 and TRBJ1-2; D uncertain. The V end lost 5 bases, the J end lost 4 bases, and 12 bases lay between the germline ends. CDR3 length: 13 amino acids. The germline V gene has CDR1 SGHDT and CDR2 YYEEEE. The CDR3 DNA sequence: TGTGCCAGCAGGCGCGACATAGGCTATGGCTACACCTTC. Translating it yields CASRRDIGYGYTF.

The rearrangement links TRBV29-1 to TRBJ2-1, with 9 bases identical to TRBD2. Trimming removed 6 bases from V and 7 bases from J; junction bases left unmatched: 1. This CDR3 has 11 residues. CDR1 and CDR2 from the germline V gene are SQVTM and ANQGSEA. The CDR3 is CSVTSGNEQFF. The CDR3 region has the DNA TGCAGCGTAACTAGCGGGAATGAGCAGTTCTTC.

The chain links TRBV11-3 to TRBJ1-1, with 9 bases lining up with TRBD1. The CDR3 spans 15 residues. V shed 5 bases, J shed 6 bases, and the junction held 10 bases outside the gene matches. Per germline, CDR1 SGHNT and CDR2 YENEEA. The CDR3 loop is CASSPGQGNGPEAFF. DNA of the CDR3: TGTGCCAGCAGCCCCGGACAGGGGAATGGGCCTGAAGCTTTCTTT. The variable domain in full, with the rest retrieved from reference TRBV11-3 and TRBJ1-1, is EAGVVQSPRYKIIEKKQPVAFWCNPISGHNTLYWYLQNLGQGPELLIRYENEEAVDDSQLPKDRFSAERLKGVDSTLKIQPAELGDSAVYLCASSPGQGNGPEAFFGQGTRLTVV.

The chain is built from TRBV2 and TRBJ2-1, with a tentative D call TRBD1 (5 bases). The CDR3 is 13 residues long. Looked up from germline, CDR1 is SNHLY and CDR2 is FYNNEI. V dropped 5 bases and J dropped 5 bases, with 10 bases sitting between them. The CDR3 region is CASSQDSNNEQFF. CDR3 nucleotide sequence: TGTGCCAGCAGTCAAGACAGCAACAATGAGCAGTTCTTC. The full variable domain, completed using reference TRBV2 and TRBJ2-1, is EPEVTQTPSHQVTQMGQEVILRCVPISNHLYFYWYRQILGQKVEFLVSFYNNEISEKSEIFDDQFSVERPDGSNFTLKIRSTKLEDSAMYFCASSQDSNNEQFFGPGTRLTVL.

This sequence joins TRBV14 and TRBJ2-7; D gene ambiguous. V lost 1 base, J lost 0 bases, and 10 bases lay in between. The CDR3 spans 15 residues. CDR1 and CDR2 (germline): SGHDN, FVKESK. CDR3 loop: CASSQGSRRSYEQYF. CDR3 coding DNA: TGTGCCAGCAGCCAAGGTTCTAGGCGCTCCTACGAGCAGTACTTC.

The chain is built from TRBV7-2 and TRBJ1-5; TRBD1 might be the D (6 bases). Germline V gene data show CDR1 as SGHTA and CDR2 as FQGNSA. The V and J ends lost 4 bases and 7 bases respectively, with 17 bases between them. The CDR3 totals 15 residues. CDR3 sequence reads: CASSYNGGRDQPQHF. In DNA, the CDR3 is TGTGCCAGCAGCTATAACGGGGGGCGGGACCAGCCCCAGCATTTT.

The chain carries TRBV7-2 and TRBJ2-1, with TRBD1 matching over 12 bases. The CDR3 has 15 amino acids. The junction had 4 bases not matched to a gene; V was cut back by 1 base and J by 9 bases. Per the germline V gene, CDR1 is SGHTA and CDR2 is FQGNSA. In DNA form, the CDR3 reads TGTGCCAGCAGCTTAGGGGACAGGGGGCGAAGTGAGCAGTTCTTC. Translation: CASSLGDRGRSEQFF.